The clone carrying this T cell receptor (beta chain) was seen repeatedly, ten times or more. The sample originates from a study of spatial heterogeneity in lung cancer. TCRdb reprocessed the 5' RACE reads via MiXCR and lists one record per CDR3 protein. The top ten hold about 15% of the sample, which has about 120,000 distinct CDR3 sequences, 12% seen once. The CDR3 loop spans 12 amino acids. CDR1 and CDR2 from the germline V gene are SGHTA and FQGNSA. Trimming at V came to 3 bases and at J to 14 bases, leaving 7 bases not matched to a gene. Sample time point: blood at routine non-recurrence follow-up after resection. Sequencing of whole RNA from tumor, nontumor lung or frozen PBMC involved no sorting.

The rearrangement links TRBV7-2 to TRBJ2-1, with TRBD1 identical over 7 bases. Sequenced here: PBMCs, sampled at follow-up. This TCR came from a male donor with early-stage non-small cell lung cancer. For the CDR3, the DNA is TGTGCCAGCAGCTTGTTCCGACAGGGAAAGTTCTTC. Amino acids: CASSLFRQGKFF.